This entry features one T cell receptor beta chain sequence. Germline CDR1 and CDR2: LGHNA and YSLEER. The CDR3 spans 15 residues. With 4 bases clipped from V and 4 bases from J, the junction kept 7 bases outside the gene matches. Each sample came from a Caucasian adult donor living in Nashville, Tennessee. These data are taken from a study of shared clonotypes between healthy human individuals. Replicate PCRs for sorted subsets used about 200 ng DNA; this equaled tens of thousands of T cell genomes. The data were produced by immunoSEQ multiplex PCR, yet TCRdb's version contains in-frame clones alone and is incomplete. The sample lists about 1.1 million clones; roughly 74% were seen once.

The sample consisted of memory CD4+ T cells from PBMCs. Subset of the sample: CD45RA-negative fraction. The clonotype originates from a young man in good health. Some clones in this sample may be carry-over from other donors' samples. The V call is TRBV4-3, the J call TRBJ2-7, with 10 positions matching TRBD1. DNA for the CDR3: TGCGCCAGCAGCCCAGTGACAGGGGGCGCATACGAGCAGTACTTC. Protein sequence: CASSPVTGGAYEQYF.